This T cell receptor beta chain stems from a study of blood T cell repertoires in COVID-19. As handled by the study authors: Researchers report that nucleated cell counts were estimated from reference gene primer amplification. TCRdb's table, derived via immunoSEQ multiplex PCR, lists solely in-frame clones and lacks some. That table supplies the V and J calls and clone size; D and trimming were determined from the DNA. The profile shows approximately 200,000 clones, around 82% of them singletons. Germline assignment: CDR1 MGHRA and CDR2 YSYEKL. V lost 3 bases to trimming and J lost 6 bases; unmatched junction nucleotides: 10. The length of the CDR3 is 17 residues.

The sequenced material came from PBMCs or T cells enriched from blood (not recorded which). The chain joins TRBV4-1 to TRBJ1-5; 11 bases are shared with TRBD1. The TCR was taken from a man in his forties or fifties who had recovered from COVID-19. This CDR3 reads CASSQMPGQGVTQPQHF. CDR3 nucleotide sequence: TGCGCCAGCAGCCAGATGCCGGGACAGGGGGTGACTCAGCCCCAGCATTTT.